A single sample is the source of the 25 T cell receptor beta chains below, sequenced in a study of blood T cell repertoires in COVID-19. The assay was immunoSEQ multiplex PCR, and TCRdb's table has in-frame clones only and misses some. The data hold 650,000 to 800,000 clones, with just under 90% observed a single time. The material sequenced was peripheral blood. The receptors originated from a woman younger than 30 with acute or convalescent COVID-19.

The V and J genes are TRBV27 and TRBJ1-6, with 10 positions matching TRBD1. Germline loops: CDR1 MNHEY, CDR2 SMNVEV (reference sequence). V shed 7 bases and J 3 bases; nucleotides not matched to a gene: 6. CDR3 length: 16 amino acids. The CDR3 protein is CASNGRTGGYNSPLHF. The CDR3 nucleotides are TGTGCCAGCAACGGAAGGACAGGGGGCTATAATTCACCCCTCCACTTT.

The chain couples TRBV5-5 to TRBJ1-4; tentative D call: TRBD1 (6 bases). CDR1 and CDR2 from the germline V gene are SGHKS and YYEKEE (reference sequence). V shed 0 bases and J shed 5 bases, with 14 bases lying between them. The CDR3 loop spans 16 amino acids. The CDR3 is CASSLVYEGGNEKLFF. CDR3 DNA sequence: TGTGCCAGCAGCTTGGTGTATGAGGGGGGGAATGAAAAACTGTTTTTT.

Points on this clone: Compared with germline, one end of the junction differs, possibly owing to a read error. CDR3 in DNA: TGTGCCAGCAGTCACCAGGGTGGGGTCGACTTC. Protein: CASSHQGGVDF. The gene calls are TRBV25-1 and TRBJ2-5; perhaps TRBD1 as D (5 bases). The length of the CDR3 is 11 residues. Germline loops: CDR1 MGHDK, CDR2 SYGVNS.

The V and J genes are TRBV23-1 and TRBJ1-1, with D possibly TRBD1 on 5 matching bases. TRBV23-1 is an ORF for which the function is uncertain. The CDR3 has 17 amino acids. Trimming removed 6 bases from V and 3 bases from J, with 23 bases in between. This CDR3 reads CASRTLSLTARDTEAFF. The CDR3 nucleotides read TGCGCCAGCAGAACGTTATCGTTGACAGCCAGGGACACTGAAGCTTTCTTT.

The J gene is TRBJ2-5, the V gene TRBV3-1 (or the pseudogene TRBV3-2); D is perhaps TRBD2 (6 bases). Trimming stripped 0 bases from V and 10 bases from J, with 12 bases between. CDR3 length: 13 residues. Germline CDR1 and CDR2: LGHDT and YNNKEL (reference sequence). The CDR3 DNA reads as TGTGCCAGCAGCCAAGATTTCGGGGACTTCCAGTACTTC. Translating it yields CASSQDFGDFQYF.

The chain is built from TRBV7-9 and TRBJ1-4; weak D call: TRBD1 (5 bases). CDR1 is SEHNR and CDR2 is FQNEAQ in the germline V gene (reference sequence). Trimming removed 5 bases from V and 1 base from J, with 14 bases in between. This CDR3 has 16 residues. The CDR3 protein is CASSQTKTVTNEKLFF. The CDR3 coding sequence is TGTGCCAGCAGCCAAACAAAGACAGTAACTAATGAAAAACTGTTTTTT.

The chain employs TRBV9 and TRBJ1-1; 12 nucleotides line up with TRBD1. The junction had 5 bases not matched to a gene; V was cut back by 4 bases and J by 4 bases. The CDR3 runs 15 residues. The germline V gene has CDR1 SGDLS and CDR2 YYNGEE. The CDR3 loop reads CASSPGTGGFTEAFF. In DNA form, the CDR3 reads TGTGCCAGCAGCCCGGGGACAGGGGGCTTCACTGAAGCTTTCTTT.

This chain uses TRBV5-1 with TRBJ2-7, with 7 nucleotides matching TRBD2. The CDR3 totals 15 residues. The ends lost 2 bases at V and 5 bases at J; junction bases unmatched: 10. Germline CDR1 SGHRS, CDR2 YFSETQ. DNA of the CDR3: TGCGCCAGCAGCTTTGAAGGGGACTATGGGCACGAGCAGTACTTC. Translation gives CASSFEGDYGHEQYF.

The gene calls are TRBV3-1 (or the pseudogene TRBV3-2) and TRBJ2-7, with 7 bases identical to TRBD1. The germline CDR1 and CDR2 sequences are LGHDT and YNNKEL (reference sequence). The CDR3 is 12 amino acids. V was pared by 8 bases and J by 2 bases, with 3 bases of the junction left unmatched. The CDR3 nucleotides read TGTGCCAGCGGAGACAGGGCCTACGAGCAGTACTTC. Encoded protein: CASGDRAYEQYF.

The CDR3 spells CASRFLPDSHNEQFF. CDR3 nucleotide sequence: TGTGCCAGCAGGTTCCTGCCGGACAGTCACAATGAGCAGTTCTTC. The chain combines TRBV6-5 with TRBJ2-1, with a tentative D call TRBD1 (6 bases). CDR1 and CDR2 from the germline V gene are MNHEY and SVGAGI. The CDR3 is 15 amino acids. Trimming cost V 6 bases and J 5 bases, with 17 bases left between them.

This chain links TRBV30 with TRBJ1-1, with D possibly being TRBD1 (5 bases). CDR3 size: 12 residues. The germline V gene has CDR1 GTSNPN and CDR2 SVGIG (reference sequence). V lost 3 bases and J lost 7, with 12 bases in between. CDR3 DNA sequence: TGTGCCTGGAGCTTATACGGGGGTGAAGCTTTCTTT. Amino acids: CAWSLYGGEAFF.

This rearrangement joins TRBV6-1 to TRBJ1-2; D unclear. Trimming left V 2 bases short and J 4 bases short, with 8 bases between. The germline gives CDR1 MNHNS, CDR2 SASEGT. This CDR3 contains 13 residues. CDR3 region: CASSELQVYGYTF. CDR3 nucleotide sequence: TGTGCCAGCAGTGAACTCCAGGTCTATGGCTACACCTTC.

The rearrangement uses TRBV6-6 and TRBJ1-5; the D gene is possibly TRBD1 (5 bases). Germline CDR1 is MNHNY and CDR2 is SVGAGI (reference sequence). This CDR3 comprises 14 residues. The V and J ends lost 8 bases and 6 bases respectively, with 17 bases between them. CDR3 in DNA: TGTGCCAGCTCATCGGCGGGGGAGGTTCAGCCCCAGCATTTT. As protein: CASSSAGEVQPQHF.

This rearrangement joins TRBV6-5 to TRBJ1-5; no clear D gene. CDR1 and CDR2 (germline): MNHEY, SVGAGI. V lost 2 bases and J lost 5, with 10 bases in between. CDR3 length: 14 residues. The CDR3 is CASSYGPGDQPQHF. In nucleotides, the CDR3 is TGTGCCAGCAGTTACGGTCCCGGGGATCAGCCCCAGCATTTT.

J is TRBJ2-1 and V is TRBV11-2; TRBD2 matches 8 bases. This CDR3 has 15 amino acids. J gave up 6 bases and V 1 base, and 5 bases lay outside the gene matches. The V gene's germline CDR1 is SGHAT and CDR2 FQNNGV. The DNA for the CDR3 is TGTGCCAGCAGCTTAGCGGGGGGGCCCTTCAATGAGCAGTTCTTC. Its translation: CASSLAGGPFNEQFF.

The chain combines TRBV5-4 with TRBJ1-2, with 8 bases lining up with TRBD1. V shed 0 bases, J shed 6 bases, and the junction held 7 bases outside the gene matches. The CDR3 is 15 amino acids. Germline lookup yields CDR1 SGHNT and CDR2 YYREEE (reference sequence). The CDR3 DNA sequence: TGTGCCAGCAGCTTGGAAAGGCAGGGGGCGAATGGCTACACCTTC. This codes for CASSLERQGANGYTF. Full variable domain (remainder filled in from reference TRBV5-4 and TRBJ1-2): ETGVTQSPTHLIKTRGQQVTLRCSSQSGHNTVSWYQQALGQGPQFIFQYYREEENGRGNFPPRFSGLQFPNYSSELNVNALELDDSALYLCASSLERQGANGYTFGSGTRLTVV.

J is TRBJ2-5 and V is TRBV2, with a possible D match to TRBD2 (6 bases). The CDR3 runs 14 residues. Trimming took off 4 bases at V and 2 bases at J, with 11 bases between the two ends. Germline V lookup: CDR1 SNHLY, CDR2 FYNNEI. The CDR3 DNA is TGTGCCAGCAGTGCAGTCCGGGGGCAAGAGACCCAGTACTTC. As protein: CASSAVRGQETQYF.

For this clone: The same CDR3 is also encoded by other DNA sequences in this sample. The rearrangement joins TRBV5-4 to TRBJ1-1; no reliable D call. This CDR3 region has 14 residues. CDR1 SGHNT and CDR2 YYREEE come from the germline V gene (reference sequence). Trimming pared 0 bases from V and 1 base from J, leaving 7 bases between. In DNA, the CDR3 is TGTGCCAGCAGCTTGGCCGGTGGGAACACTGAAGCTTTCTTT. It encodes CASSLAGGNTEAFF.

Points on this clone: The identical CDR3 is also encoded by other nucleotide sequences in the sample. V gene TRBV3-1 (or the pseudogene TRBV3-2) combines with J gene TRBJ1-5, with D perhaps matching TRBD1 (5 bases). V lost 1 base, J lost 4 bases, and 8 bases lay in between. The CDR3 consists of 14 residues. The V gene's germline CDR1 is LGHDT and CDR2 YNNKEL (reference sequence). The CDR3 is CASSQGQGNQPQHF. CDR3 nucleotides: TGTGCCAGCAGCCAAGGCCAGGGTAATCAGCCCCAGCATTTT.

The chain links TRBV9 to TRBJ1-3, with TRBD1 matching over 7 bases. The V and J ends lost 3 bases and 1 base, in that order; junction bases with no gene match: 4. The CDR3 consists of 15 residues. The germline V gene has CDR1 SGDLS and CDR2 YYNGEE. The CDR3 loop reads CASSDRGGSGNTIYF. The CDR3 nucleotides read TGTGCCAGCAGCGACAGGGGTGGGTCTGGAAACACCATATATTTT.

This clone was seen only once. The chain carries TRBV5-1 and TRBJ1-2, with a tentative D call TRBD1 (5 bases). The CDR3 spans 14 residues. Germline assignment: CDR1 SGHRS and CDR2 YFSETQ. The V gene lost 2 bases and the J gene lost 2 bases, with 10 bases spanning the gap. The CDR3 nucleotides are TGCGCCAGCAGCTTCGAGCAGGGAAACTATGGCTACACCTTC. Translating it yields CASSFEQGNYGYTF.

The chain uses TRBV7-2 and TRBJ1-2; 10 positions match TRBD1. The trim removed 5 bases at V and 2 bases at J, leaving 8 bases unmatched. Germline CDR1 SGHTA, CDR2 FQGNSA. There are 16 residues in the CDR3. The CDR3 DNA is TGTGCCAGCAGCATCTACTGGGACAGGGGAAACTATGGCTACACCTTC. Translating it yields CASSIYWDRGNYGYTF.

This chain joins TRBV3-1 (or the pseudogene TRBV3-2) and TRBJ2-3, with D possibly TRBD2 on 7 matching bases. From germline, CDR1 is LGHDT and CDR2 YNNKEL (reference sequence). V lost 6 bases to trimming and J lost 2 bases, with 15 bases between them. CDR3 length: 15 residues. CDR3 nucleotide sequence: TGTGCCAGCAGAGGGTGGGGGGGCCCCACAGATACGCAGTATTTT. This sequence encodes CASRGWGGPTDTQYF.

This clone appeared once. J is TRBJ1-2 and V is TRBV2; tentatively, D is TRBD1 (5 bases). V lost 8 bases to trimming and J lost 3 bases, with 19 bases between them. This CDR3 spans 15 amino acids. The germline CDR1 and CDR2 sequences are SNHLY and FYNNEI. CDR3 nucleotide sequence: TGTGCCAGCTACCGAGAACCAGGGTCTCACTATGGCTACACCTTC. Its protein is CASYREPGSHYGYTF.

J is TRBJ1-2 and V is TRBV12-3 or TRBV12-4; 7 nucleotides match TRBD1. The CDR3 spans 13 residues. The V and J ends lost 10 bases and 1 base, in that order; junction bases with no gene match: 6. The CDR3 is CAIRDRDNYGYTF. The CDR3 DNA reads as TGTGCCATCCGGGACAGAGATAACTATGGCTACACCTTC.